This T cell receptor beta chain derives from a study of PD-1 and CTLA-4 blockade in melanoma. V was shortened by 3 bases and J by 1 base, with 16 bases between the two germline ends. Germline CDR1 and CDR2: LNHDA and SQIVND (reference sequence). This CDR3 spans 16 amino acids. The assay was immunoSEQ multiplex PCR, and TCRdb's table has in-frame clones only and misses some. The top ten hold 30% to 45% of the sample, which has 7,000 to 9,000 clones, 75% to 85% seen once. The sequencing used CD8+ T cells from peripheral blood, collected before anti-PD-1 treatment. The receptor was derived from a human donor with melanoma. The chain is built from TRBV19 and TRBJ2-7, with D perhaps TRBD1 (6 bases). CDR3 amino acids: CASSIQQGLKSYEQYF. In nucleotides, the CDR3 is TGTGCCAGTAGTATCCAACAGGGCTTAAAATCCTACGAGCAGTACTTC.